The TCR beta chain described here comes from a study of T cell repertoires in cytomegalovirus infection. Germline lookup yields CDR1 SGHTA and CDR2 FQGNSA. The CDR3 contains 13 residues. Trimming stripped 5 bases from V and 5 bases from J, with 13 bases between. This clonotype has just a few counts. Its antigen is as yet unknown. TCRdb used MiXCR to reprocess the reads, holding one entry per CDR3 protein. The sample includes approximately 350,000 distinct CDR3 sequences, 34% seen only once; the top ten take roughly 14%. This sample comprised cultured PBMCs, obtained from culture after CMV antigen stimulation. The chain has TRBV7-2 and TRBJ2-7; D is possibly TRBD2 (6 bases). The clonotype comes from a human donor in good health (CMV status not recorded). Some clones in this sample may be carry-over from other donors' samples. The CDR3 spells CASSPVGGDEQYF. CDR3 bases: TGTGCCAGCAGCCCCGTGGGAGGCGACGAGCAGTACTTC.